This record covers a single T cell receptor (beta chain). This entry comes from a study of shared clonotypes between healthy human individuals. Looking at the study overall: The donor group consisted of two women and a few men, aged 18 to 49.

The junction had 2 bases not matched to a gene; V was cut back by 4 bases and J by 5 bases. This CDR3 has 13 amino acids. Germline-derived CDR1 and CDR2 are SGHDT and YYEEEE. Recent vaccinations or acute infections were absent in the healthy HIV-negative adult donors. The donors, all of them Caucasian adults, lived in Nashville, Tennessee. The authors' processing: ImmunoSEQ sequences covered only the junction and lacked quality scores; filtering therefore differed. Assay used: immunoSEQ multiplex PCR; TCRdb lists only in-frame clones, some missing. V and J calls and clone size follow that table, whereas D and trimming were derived from the DNA. Here the sample spans fewer than 550,000 clones, 60% to 80% being singletons.

Sequencing was carried out using PBMCs. This chain links TRBV5-6 with TRBJ2-5; 10 bases align to TRBD1. The TCR originated in a woman in her thirties or forties in good health. Some clones in this sample may be carry-over from other donors' samples. The CDR3 DNA reads as TGTGCCAGCAGCCGACAGGGGGCGGAGACCCAGTACTTC. This sequence encodes CASSRQGAETQYF.